This TCR beta chain comes out of a study of OX40 agonist ivuxolimab in advanced cancers. Sequencing used immunoSEQ multiplex PCR; TCRdb keeps in-frame clones, though not all of them. The table shows about 25,000 clones, with 81% occurring only once. CDR1 is MDHEN, CDR2 SYDVKM, per germline. V gave up 3 bases and J gave up 7 bases, with 19 bases separating them. The CDR3 runs to 16 residues. The TCR comes from an adult with an advanced solid tumor such as melanoma, head and neck, liver or kidney cancer. This chain links TRBV28 with TRBJ2-4; D is undetermined. Material: CD4+ or CD8+ T cells sorted from blood, obtained in a trial of the OX40 agonist ivuxolimab. CDR3 sequence: CASSFINLSGFNIQYF. CDR3 nucleotide sequence: TGTGCCAGCAGTTTCATAAACCTGAGTGGTTTTAACATTCAGTACTTC.